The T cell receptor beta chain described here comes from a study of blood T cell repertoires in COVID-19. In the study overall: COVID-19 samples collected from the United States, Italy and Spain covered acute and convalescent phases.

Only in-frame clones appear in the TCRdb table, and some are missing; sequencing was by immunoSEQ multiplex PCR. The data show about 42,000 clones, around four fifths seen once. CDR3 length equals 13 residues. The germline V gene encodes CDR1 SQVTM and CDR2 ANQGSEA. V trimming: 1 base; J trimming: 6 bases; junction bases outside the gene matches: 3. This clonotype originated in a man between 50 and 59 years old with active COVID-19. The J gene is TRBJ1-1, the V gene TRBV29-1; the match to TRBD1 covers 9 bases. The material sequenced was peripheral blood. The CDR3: CSVEGQGGPEAFF. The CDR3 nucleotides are TGCAGCGTTGAAGGACAGGGGGGCCCTGAAGCTTTCTTT.